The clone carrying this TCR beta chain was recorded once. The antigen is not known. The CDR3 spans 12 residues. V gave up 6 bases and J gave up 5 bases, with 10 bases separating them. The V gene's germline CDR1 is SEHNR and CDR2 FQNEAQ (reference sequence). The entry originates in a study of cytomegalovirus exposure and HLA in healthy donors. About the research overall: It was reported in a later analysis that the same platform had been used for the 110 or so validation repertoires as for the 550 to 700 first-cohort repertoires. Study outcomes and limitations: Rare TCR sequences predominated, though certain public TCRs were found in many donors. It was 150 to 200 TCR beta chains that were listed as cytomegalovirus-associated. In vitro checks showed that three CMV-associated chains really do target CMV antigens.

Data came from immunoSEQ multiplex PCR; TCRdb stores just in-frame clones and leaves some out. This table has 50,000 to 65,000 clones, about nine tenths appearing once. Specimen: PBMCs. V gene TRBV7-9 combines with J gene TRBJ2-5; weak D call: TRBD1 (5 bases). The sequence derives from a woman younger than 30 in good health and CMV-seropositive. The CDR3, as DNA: TGTGCCAGCAGAAGGGGTCGGGAGACCCAGTACTTC. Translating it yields CASRRGRETQYF.